The 30 T cell receptor beta chains below all came from one sample that was sequenced in a study of OX40 agonist ivuxolimab in advanced cancers. The assay was immunoSEQ multiplex PCR, and TCRdb's table has in-frame clones only and misses some. The table includes about 58,000 clones, over 80% detected once. The source material was CD4+ or CD8+ T cells sorted from blood, sampled in a trial of the OX40 agonist ivuxolimab. The receptors derive from an adult with an advanced solid tumor such as melanoma, head and neck, liver or kidney cancer.

The chain employs TRBV7-2 and TRBJ2-7, with 8 positions matching TRBD1. There are 15 residues in the CDR3. Unmatched junction bases numbered 8, after V lost 5 bases and J lost 2 bases. Per the germline V gene, CDR1 is SGHTA and CDR2 is FQGNSA. CDR3 sequence (DNA): TGTGCCAGCAGCCCGGGGACAGGACTAACCTACGAGCAGTACTTC. It translates to CASSPGTGLTYEQYF.

This rearrangement joins TRBV19 to TRBJ2-7; 7 nucleotides line up with TRBD1. The ends lost 5 bases at V and 4 bases at J; junction bases unmatched: 8. CDR1 and CDR2 from the germline V gene are LNHDA and SQIVND (reference sequence). The length of the CDR3 is 14 residues. CDR3 in DNA: TGTGCCAGTAGTCCAAGACAGGGCCGGTACGAGCAGTACTTC. This sequence encodes CASSPRQGRYEQYF.

The V gene is TRBV7-3, the J gene TRBJ2-1, with D uncertain. The germline V and J ends were trimmed by 2 bases and 2 bases, with 7 bases remaining between them. Germline V gives CDR1 SGHTA, CDR2 FQGTGA. CDR3 size: 14 residues. The CDR3 protein is CASSLPGTYNEQFF. In DNA form, the CDR3 reads TGTGCCAGCAGCTTACCGGGTACCTACAATGAGCAGTTCTTC.

This chain joins TRBV7-2 and TRBJ2-4; D call uncertain. Germline loops: CDR1 SGHTA, CDR2 FQGNSA. The CDR3 loop spans 14 amino acids. Trimming took 0 bases from V and 5 from J, leaving 8 bases between them. The CDR3 loop reads CASSLAVGQNIQYF. Here the CDR3 DNA reads TGTGCCAGCAGCTTAGCGGTGGGCCAAAACATTCAGTACTTC.

V usage is TRBV5-1 and J usage is TRBJ2-5; 11 bases align to TRBD2. CDR3 size: 17 residues. Germline V gives CDR1 SGHRS, CDR2 YFSETQ. J was trimmed by 5 bases and V by 0 bases; bases with no gene match: 9. The CDR3 bases are TGCGCCAGCAGCTTGGGAGGGACTAGCGGAGCGGGGGAGACCCAGTACTTC. Translating gives CASSLGGTSGAGETQYF.

The gene calls are TRBV5-1 and TRBJ2-3, with D possibly TRBD1 on 6 matching bases. Germline V gives CDR1 SGHRS, CDR2 YFSETQ. V lost 4 bases, J lost 6 bases, and 15 bases lay in between. The CDR3 loop spans 14 amino acids. This CDR3 is CASSPDRIWDTQYF. For the CDR3, the DNA is TGCGCCAGCAGCCCTGACAGGATTTGGGATACGCAGTATTTT.

The chain has TRBV7-2 and TRBJ2-5; no reliable D call. The length of the CDR3 is 13 residues. The germline gives CDR1 SGHTA, CDR2 FQGNSA. Trimming pared 1 base from V and 2 bases from J, leaving 5 bases between. The CDR3 sequence is CASSLVIQETQYF. For the CDR3, the DNA is TGTGCCAGCAGCTTAGTAATTCAAGAGACCCAGTACTTC.

The chain combines TRBV19 with TRBJ2-3; 9 nucleotides align to TRBD1. Germline lookup yields CDR1 LNHDA and CDR2 SQIVND (reference sequence). Trimming removed 3 bases from V and 2 bases from J; junction bases left unmatched: 3. This CDR3 is 15 amino acids long. The CDR3 reads CASSMGQGFTDTQYF. The CDR3 DNA follows: TGTGCCAGTAGTATGGGACAGGGCTTCACAGATACGCAGTATTTT.

The chain links TRBV29-1 to TRBJ2-2, with a possible D match to TRBD1 (5 bases). The CDR3 sequence is 14 residues long. The germline CDR1 and CDR2 sequences are SQVTM and ANQGSEA. The V gene lost 2 bases and the J gene lost 4 bases, with 11 bases spanning the gap. The CDR3 nucleotides read TGCAGCGTTGAAACCCAGCAGGGCACCGGGGAGCTGTTTTTT. The encoded protein is CSVETQQGTGELFF.

This chain links TRBV5-1 with TRBJ2-4; D gene unclear. Trimming pared 0 bases from V and 5 bases from J, leaving 9 bases between. Germline CDR1 and CDR2: SGHRS and YFSETQ. The CDR3 covers 14 residues. The CDR3: CASSLGTMENIQYF. The DNA of the CDR3 is TGCGCCAGCAGCTTGGGTACCATGGAAAACATTCAGTACTTC. The complete variable domain, with remaining parts taken from reference TRBV5-1 and TRBJ2-4, reads KAGVTQTPRYLIKTRGQQVTLSCSPISGHRSVSWYQQTPGQGLQFLFEYFSETQRNKGNFPGRFSGRQFSNSRSEMNVSTLELGDSALYLCASSLGTMENIQYFGAGTRLSVL.

The chain has TRBV10-3 and TRBJ2-5; D is undetermined. The CDR3 covers 13 residues. V was clipped by 0 bases and J by 5 bases, with 7 bases between them. CDR1 and CDR2 (germline): ENHRY, SYGVKD. The CDR3 spells CAISESTEETQYF. The CDR3 DNA follows: TGTGCCATCAGTGAGTCGACTGAGGAGACCCAGTACTTC.

This clone was found once. This sequence joins TRBV4-2 and TRBJ2-7; no clear D gene. CDR3 length: 16 residues. With 3 bases removed from V and 1 base from J, the gap between germline ends came to 16 bases. Germline V gene data show CDR1 as LGHNA and CDR2 as YNFKEQ. The CDR3 bases are TGTGCCAGCAGCCAGGCCGGCCGGACGGCTTCCTACGAGCAGTACTTC. It yields the protein CASSQAGRTASYEQYF.

V is TRBV6-1 and J is TRBJ1-2, with 10 bases fitting TRBD1. The germline CDR1 and CDR2 sequences are MNHNS and SASEGT. This CDR3 comprises 16 residues. V shed 1 base, J shed 4 bases, and the junction held 6 bases outside the gene matches. CDR3 sequence (DNA): TGTGCCAGCAGTGAAGGGCGGGACAGGGGACCCTATGGCTACACCTTC. As protein: CASSEGRDRGPYGYTF.

This chain uses TRBV5-6 with TRBJ1-2; D might be TRBD1 (6 bases). The CDR3 length is 14 residues. Germline values: CDR1 SGHDT, CDR2 YYEEEE. The V end was cut by 5 bases, the J end by 8 bases, with 19 bases between. CDR3 region: CASRGTGLGGGYTF. In DNA form, the CDR3 reads TGTGCCAGCAGAGGTACAGGGTTGGGCGGGGGCTACACCTTC. Full variable domain (outside the CDR3, taken from reference TRBV5-6 and TRBJ1-2): DAGVTQSPTHLIKTRGQQVTLRCSPKSGHDTVSWYQQALGQGPQFIFQYYEEEERQRGNFPDRFSGHQFPNYSSELNVNALLLGDSALYLCASRGTGLGGGYTFGSGTRLTVV.

The chain combines TRBV6-5 with TRBJ2-2; weak D call: TRBD2 (7 bases). Germline V gives CDR1 MNHEY, CDR2 SVGAGI. The CDR3 is 15 amino acids. Deletions cut 7 bases from V and 4 bases from J, with 16 bases between. Here the CDR3 DNA reads TGTGCCAGCACGTCCGCGGGGGCGGGCACCGGGGAGCTGTTTTTT. Translation gives CASTSAGAGTGELFF.

The chain is built from TRBV5-4 and TRBJ2-5; D remains ambiguous. V gave up 0 bases and J gave up 4 bases, with 10 bases separating them. This CDR3 has 14 amino acids. CDR1 and CDR2 (germline): SGHNT, YYREEE (reference sequence). The CDR3 DNA follows: TGTGCCAGCAGCTTGGCTGGCATGTCAGAGACCCAGTACTTC. Translation: CASSLAGMSETQYF.

This clone was seen just once. The CDR3 spells CASSFLQVTEAFF. CDR3 nucleotides: TGTGCCAGCAGCTTCCTTCAGGTCACTGAAGCTTTCTTT. The rearrangement uses TRBV5-6 and TRBJ1-1; D call uncertain. Germline V lookup: CDR1 SGHDT, CDR2 YYEEEE. The CDR3 loop spans 13 amino acids. V shed 2 bases and J shed 4 bases, with 9 bases lying between them.

The rearrangement joins TRBV6-5 to TRBJ2-5; a possible D gene is TRBD1 (6 bases). The CDR3 covers 11 residues. Germline V gene sequence: CDR1 MNHEY, CDR2 SVGAGI. The V and J ends lost 8 bases and 7 bases respectively, with 11 bases between them. DNA for the CDR3: TGTGCCAGCTTGAGAGGGGGGACCCAGTACTTC. Translated, it gives CASLRGGTQYF.

V gene TRBV15 combines with J gene TRBJ2-1; 9 positions match TRBD2. The trim removed 1 base at V and 6 bases at J, leaving 4 bases unmatched. The CDR3 sequence is 15 residues long. Germline assignment: CDR1 LNHNV and CDR2 YYDKDF (reference sequence). The CDR3 region has the DNA TGTGCCACCAGCAGAGTTAATAGCGGGAGCAATGAGCAGTTCTTC. Translating it yields CATSRVNSGSNEQFF.

The genes are TRBV15 and TRBJ2-7; the match to TRBD2 covers 13 bases. J gave up 5 bases and V 2 bases, and 3 bases lay outside the gene matches. This CDR3 comprises 15 residues. Germline V gene lookup returns CDR1 LNHNV and CDR2 YYDKDF (reference sequence). The CDR3 DNA reads as TGTGCCACCAGCAGACGGACTAGCGGGAGTCACGAGCAGTACTTC. Amino acids: CATSRRTSGSHEQYF.

DNA for the CDR3: TGTGCCAGCAGTCCAACAGGCTGGGGGGAAGGGGAAAAACTGTTTTTT. It codes for CASSPTGWGEGEKLFF. This rearrangement joins TRBV25-1 to TRBJ1-4, with D possibly matching TRBD1 (5 bases). V dropped 5 bases and J dropped 8 bases, with 21 bases sitting between them. The CDR3 has 16 residues. Germline-derived CDR1 and CDR2 are MGHDK and SYGVNS.

The chain employs TRBV5-4 and TRBJ2-7, with D perhaps being TRBD1 or TRBD2 (6 bases each). Germline lookup yields CDR1 SGHNT and CDR2 YYREEE (reference sequence). The V and J ends lost 7 bases and 2 bases respectively, with 16 bases between them. The CDR3 runs 14 residues. The CDR3 nucleotides are TGTGCCAGCGGGGGGCCTGGTTTTGCCTACGAGCAGTACTTC. Amino acid sequence: CASGGPGFAYEQYF.

The chain combines TRBV7-9 with TRBJ2-7; a possible D gene is TRBD1 (6 bases). The CDR3 has 13 residues. Trimming left V 1 base short and J 6 bases short, with 10 bases between. Per the germline V gene, CDR1 is SEHNR and CDR2 is FQNEAQ (reference sequence). For the CDR3, the DNA is TGTGCCAGCAGCTTAGGTGAAGGGGGCGAGCAGTACTTC. It yields the protein CASSLGEGGEQYF.

V gene TRBV5-1 combines with J gene TRBJ2-7, with D perhaps assigned TRBD1 or TRBD2 (5 bases each). Germline CDR1 SGHRS, CDR2 YFSETQ. The V and J ends lost 4 bases and 0 bases respectively, with 14 bases between them. The length of the CDR3 is 15 residues. The CDR3, as DNA: TGCGCCAGCAGCCAGATATGGGGGAACTCCTACGAGCAGTACTTC. Its translation is CASSQIWGNSYEQYF.

This clone was recorded once. Here the CDR3 reads CASSYQGTSVSYEQYF. For the CDR3, the DNA is TGTGCCAGCAGTTACCAAGGGACTAGCGTTTCCTACGAGCAGTACTTC. The chain joins TRBV6-5 to TRBJ2-7; TRBD2 agrees at 10 bases. V shed 2 bases and J 1 base; nucleotides not matched to a gene: 5. The V gene's germline CDR1 is MNHEY and CDR2 SVGAGI. The CDR3 has 16 residues.

The chain employs TRBV18 and TRBJ1-3; D gene unclear. V gave up 3 bases and J gave up 4 bases, with 7 bases separating them. CDR3 length: 13 amino acids. In germline, CDR1 is KGHSH, CDR2 LQKENI. The CDR3 here is CASSPGSGNTIYF. The CDR3 DNA follows: TGTGCCAGCTCACCGGGATCCGGAAACACCATATATTTT.

This chain joins TRBV19 and TRBJ2-7; 8 positions agree with TRBD1. The CDR3 runs to 16 residues. V was clipped by 2 bases and J by 5 bases; unmatched bases: 11. CDR1 is LNHDA, CDR2 SQIVND, per germline (reference sequence). Here the CDR3 reads CASSILTPDRAHEQYF. CDR3 in DNA: TGTGCCAGTAGTATACTCACCCCGGACAGGGCCCACGAGCAGTACTTC.

This clone turned up a few times. The gene calls are TRBV7-3 and TRBJ2-1; D remains unclear. This CDR3 is built from 16 residues. V lost 2 bases, J lost 4 bases, and 15 bases lay in between. The germline gives CDR1 SGHTA, CDR2 FQGTGA. CDR3 coding DNA: TGTGCCAGCAGCTTACAAGGGATAGGGTCTTACAATGAGCAGTTCTTC. Translating gives CASSLQGIGSYNEQFF.

The rearrangement joins TRBV7-2 to TRBJ1-2; maybe TRBD1 (5 bases). Looked up from germline, CDR1 is SGHTA and CDR2 is FQGNSA. V dropped 1 base and J dropped 4 bases, with 13 bases sitting between them. CDR3 length equals 15 residues. The CDR3 nucleotides are TGTGCCAGCAGCTTAGTAGTCAGGGAAGGCTATGGCTACACCTTC. It is translated as CASSLVVREGYGYTF.

V gene TRBV4-1 combines with J gene TRBJ2-6; tentatively, D is TRBD1 (6 bases). Looked up from germline, CDR1 is MGHRA and CDR2 is YSYEKL. Trimming shortened V by 2 bases and J by 0 bases, and 11 bases separated the two germline ends. The CDR3 length is 17 residues. CDR3 sequence (DNA): TGCGCCAGCAGCCAAACTACAGGGTTCTCTGGGGCCAACGTCCTGACTTTC. Its protein is CASSQTTGFSGANVLTF.